The rows below give T cell receptor beta chains drawn from one sample of a study of blood T cells in healthy people across ages. MiXCR, run by TCRdb on the 5' RACE reads, gives a single entry per CDR3 protein. The data show more than 650,000 distinct CDR3 sequences, 53% seen once. The material sequenced was blood. The receptor set was obtained from an older man in good health. The CDR3 runs from the conserved cysteine through the conserved F or W. A D gene is named only where the DNA matches it firmly. Not all rows give a size; the values are once, few, many and, for expanded clones, a class.

d_gene	v_gene	j_gene	abundance	CDR3nt	CDR3aa
-	TRBV6-4	TRBJ1-2	-	TGTGCCAGCAGTGACACATACTATGGCTACACCTTC	CASSDTYYGYTF
TRBD2	TRBV5-6	TRBJ2-5	few	TGTGCCAGCAGCCGAGCGGGAGCAGAGACCCAGTACTTC	CASSRAGAETQYF
TRBD2	TRBV4-1	TRBJ2-1	few	TGCGCCAGCAGCCACCCCGGGACTAGCGTCTATGAGCAGTTCTTC	CASSHPGTSVYEQFF
-	TRBV2	TRBJ1-5	-	TGTGCCAGCAGTCCTCCCCCTCGGGGATACAATCAGCCCCAGCATTTT	CASSPPPRGYNQPQHF
-	TRBV20-1	TRBJ1-1	-	TGCAGTGCCCAGGACCGATCAGCTGAAGCTTTCTTT	CSAQDRSAEAFF
TRBD2	TRBV10-3	TRBJ2-7	-	TGTGCCATCAGTCCCCGGGGGGGGCTCGGAGAGCAGTACTTC	CAISPRGGLGEQYF
-	TRBV29-1	TRBJ2-5	-	TGCAGCGTTGTAGGGCCCGGGCAAGAGACCCAGTACTTC	CSVVGPGQETQYF
TRBD2	TRBV9	TRBJ2-3	-	TGTGCCAGCAGCGAGGCGGGCCTAGCGGGCACAGATACGCAGTATTTT	CASSEAGLAGTDTQYF
-	TRBV20-1	TRBJ2-7	-	TGCAGTGCAATTTCCGGGGCAGGGGCCTACGAGCAGTACTTC	CSAISGAGAYEQYF
-	TRBV18	TRBJ1-5	-	TGTGCCAGCTCACCGCTCGGACTTAATCAGCCCCAGCATTTT	CASSPLGLNQPQHF
TRBD1	TRBV11-2	TRBJ1-2	-	TGTGCCAGCAGCTTTGATGGACAGGACGGGGGCTACACCTTC	CASSFDGQDGGYTF
TRBD2	TRBV20-1	TRBJ2-7	-	TGCAGTGCTGTGGCTAGCGGGATGGCCTACGAGCAGTACTTC	CSAVASGMAYEQYF
-	TRBV10-2	TRBJ1-1	-	TGCGCCAGCAGTGTTGGCAGGGGATCTGAAGCTTTCTTT	CASSVGRGSEAFF
TRBD2	TRBV5-1	TRBJ2-6	few	TGCGCCAGCAGCTATCGAGCGGCGGGAGGCCCATCTGGGGCCAACGTCCTGACTTTC	CASSYRAAGGPSGANVLTF
TRBD1	TRBV30	TRBJ1-1	few	TGTGCCTGCCATCGGGACAGGGGCGGGGGTGAAGCTTTCTTT	CACHRDRGGGEAFF
TRBD1	TRBV2	TRBJ2-2	once	TGTGCCAGCAGTTTGGGACAGAGGGACACCGGGGAGCTGTTTTTT	CASSLGQRDTGELFF
-	TRBV20-1	TRBJ2-3	few	TGTAGTGCTAGAGTTTCGGGAAGTGGGGATACGCAGTATTTT	CSARVSGSGDTQYF
TRBD1	TRBV4-1	TRBJ2-7	-	TGCGCCAGCAGCCAAAGTACCGGGACAGGGAACTACGAGCAGTACTTC	CASSQSTGTGNYEQYF
-	TRBV6-1	TRBJ2-7	-	TGTGCCAGCGGGCGCACTCGCTACGAGCAGTACTTC	CASGRTRYEQYF
TRBD1	TRBV4-1	TRBJ2-3	-	TGCGCCAGCAGCCAGGGAAGCCTGACAGGGAGTCAGCACAGAGACGCGTATTTT	CASSQGSLTGSQHRDAYF
-	TRBV5-1	TRBJ2-1	few	TGCGCCAGCAGCTTGGGGGCACCCCCTCCCTACAATGAGCAGTTCTTC	CASSLGAPPPYNEQFF
-	TRBV11-2	TRBJ2-4	few	TGTGCCAGCAGCTTAGTCTCAAAAAACATTCAGTACTTC	CASSLVSKNIQYF
-	TRBV6-1	TRBJ2-2	-	TGTGCCAGCAGTGAAATACGGACCGGGGAGCTGTTTTTT	CASSEIRTGELFF
TRBD1	TRBV20-1	TRBJ2-4	-	TGCAGTGCTGGGGGACAGGGAGAAAACATTCAGTACTTC	CSAGGQGENIQYF
TRBD2	TRBV29-1	TRBJ2-3	-	TGCAGCGTTGATACACTAGCGGGGGTCACAGATACGCAGTATTTT	CSVDTLAGVTDTQYF
-	TRBV9	TRBJ2-7	-	TGTGCCAGCAGCACCCTAGTGGGAGGACTTTACGAGCAGTACTTC	CASSTLVGGLYEQYF
TRBD1	TRBV20-1	TRBJ1-2	once	TGCAGTGCCGATTATGTTGGAGGGGGCGGCTACACCTTC	CSADYVGGGGYTF
-	TRBV28	TRBJ1-2	-	TGTGCCATCCCCGGGGAAACTAACTATGGCTACACCTTC	CAIPGETNYGYTF
TRBD2	TRBV7-8	TRBJ2-3	once	TGTGCCAGCAGCTCGGGACTACGCACAGATACGCAGTATTTT	CASSSGLRTDTQYF
-	TRBV2	TRBJ1-5	-	TGTGCCAGCAGTGTATTGGTACGGGGGGCTGAGCAGCCCCAGCATTTT	CASSVLVRGAEQPQHF
TRBD2	TRBV5-5	TRBJ2-7	-	TGTGCCAGCAGCTTGGGTCTAGCGGGAGGTCAGTCCTACGAGCAGTACTTC	CASSLGLAGGQSYEQYF
TRBD2	TRBV6-5	TRBJ2-1	-	TGTGCCAGCGGTTACTCGCTAGCGGAGTACAATGAGCAGTTCTTC	CASGYSLAEYNEQFF
TRBD1	TRBV3-1	TRBJ2-7	-	TGTGCCAGCAGCCGGACAGGGTCCGCTCTCTACGAGCAGTACTTC	CASSRTGSALYEQYF
TRBD1	TRBV7-2	TRBJ1-5	-	TGTGCCAGCAGCCAGGCGGGTACAGGGGTCAATCAGCCCCAGCATTTT	CASSQAGTGVNQPQHF
TRBD1	TRBV7-6	TRBJ2-7	-	TGTGCCAGCAGCTTAGCGGGTGGGACAGCTTCCGCCTACGAGCAGTACTTC	CASSLAGGTASAYEQYF
-	TRBV20-1	TRBJ1-1	-	TGCAGTGCTAGAGTTTCAAGGAACACTGAAGCTTTCTTT	CSARVSRNTEAFF
TRBD2	TRBV6-2/TRBV6-3	TRBJ2-1	few	TGTGCCAGCAGTTACTCCTCTAGCGGGGCCTACAATGAGCAGTTCTTC	CASSYSSSGAYNEQFF
-	TRBV10-3	TRBJ2-1	-	TGTGCCATCAATCCTAGCGAGAGCTCCTACAATGAGCAGTTCTTC	CAINPSESSYNEQFF
-	TRBV12-3/TRBV12-4	TRBJ2-5	few	TGTGCCAGCAGGGATCCTGGGAGCGAGACCCAGTACTTC	CASRDPGSETQYF
TRBD1	TRBV11-2	TRBJ1-2	-	TGTGCCAGCAGCTTAGAGACAGGGAATGGCTACACCTTC	CASSLETGNGYTF
TRBD1	TRBV4-2	TRBJ1-2	-	TGTGCCAGCAGCCCAACTCCCGGGACAGCGGGCTATGGCTACACCTTC	CASSPTPGTAGYGYTF
TRBD2	TRBV4-1	TRBJ2-3	-	TGCGCCAGCAGCCAGGGACTAGCGGGAGGGCCGGTCGCAGATACGCAGTATTTT	CASSQGLAGGPVADTQYF
TRBD1	TRBV5-1	TRBJ1-1	-	TGCGCCAGCAGCTTGGACGGGACAGGGGAAGCTTTCTTT	CASSLDGTGEAFF
-	TRBV21-1	TRBJ1-2	-	TGTGCCAGCAGCCCATGGGCCCTTAAAAACCGGGCGACCGGGGGCTGGGATGGCTACACCTTC	CASSPWALKNRATGGWDGYTF
TRBD2	TRBV20-1	TRBJ2-7	few	TGCAGTGCTAGAGATCCGGCAGGGCGGGGGGATGAGCAGTACTTC	CSARDPAGRGDEQYF
TRBD2	TRBV2	TRBJ2-7	few	TGTGCCAGCAGTGAAAACGGGAGGGCCTTAGGGAGCGAGCAGTACTTC	CASSENGRALGSEQYF
TRBD1	TRBV15	TRBJ2-1	-	TGTGCCACCAGCAGAGAGGGACAGGTGGGCAATGAGCAGTTCTTC	CATSREGQVGNEQFF
-	TRBV7-2	TRBJ2-3	-	TGTGCCAGCAGCTTAGGAAGTCGAACCACAGATACGCAGTATTTT	CASSLGSRTTDTQYF